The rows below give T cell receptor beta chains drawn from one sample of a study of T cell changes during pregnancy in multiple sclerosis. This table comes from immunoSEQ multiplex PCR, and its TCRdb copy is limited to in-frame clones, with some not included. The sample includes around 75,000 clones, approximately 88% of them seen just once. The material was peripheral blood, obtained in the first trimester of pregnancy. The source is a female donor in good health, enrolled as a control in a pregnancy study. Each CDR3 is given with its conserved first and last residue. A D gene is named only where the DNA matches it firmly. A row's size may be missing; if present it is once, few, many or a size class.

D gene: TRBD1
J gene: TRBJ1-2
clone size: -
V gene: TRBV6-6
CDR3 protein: CASSYSPTGQGGYTF
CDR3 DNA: TGTGCCAGCAGTTACTCGCCTACGGGACAGGGCGGCTACACCTTC

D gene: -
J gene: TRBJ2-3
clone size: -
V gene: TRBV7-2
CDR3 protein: CASSRTGDTQYF
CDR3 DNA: TGTGCCAGCAGCCGTACGGGGGATACGCAGTATTTT

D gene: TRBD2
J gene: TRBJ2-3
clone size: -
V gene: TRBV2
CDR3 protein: CASSAGLARDTQYF
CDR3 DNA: TGTGCCAGCAGTGCGGGACTAGCGAGAGATACGCAGTATTTT

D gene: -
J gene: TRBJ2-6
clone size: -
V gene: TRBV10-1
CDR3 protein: CASSRSGANVLTF
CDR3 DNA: TGCGCCAGCAGCAGGTCTGGGGCCAACGTCCTGACTTTC

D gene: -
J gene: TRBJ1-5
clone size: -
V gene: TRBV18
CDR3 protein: CASSRGGSNQPQHF
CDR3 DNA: TGTGCCAGCTCACGAGGAGGGAGCAATCAGCCCCAGCATTTT

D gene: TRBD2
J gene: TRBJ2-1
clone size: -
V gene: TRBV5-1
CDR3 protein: CASSLGLAGVNEQFF
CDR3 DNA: TGCGCCAGCAGCCTGGGACTAGCGGGCGTGAATGAGCAGTTCTTC

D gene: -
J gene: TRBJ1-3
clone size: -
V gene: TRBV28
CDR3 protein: CASSFPRGHFSGNTIYF
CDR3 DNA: TGTGCCAGCAGTTTCCCCCGTGGACACTTCTCTGGAAACACCATATATTTT

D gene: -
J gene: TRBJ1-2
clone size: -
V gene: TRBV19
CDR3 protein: CASVGVGYGYTF
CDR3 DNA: TGTGCCAGCGTTGGAGTTGGTTATGGCTACACCTTC

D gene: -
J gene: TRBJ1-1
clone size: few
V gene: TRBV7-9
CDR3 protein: CASSRPGDTEAFF
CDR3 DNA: TGTGCCAGCAGCCGTCCCGGGGACACTGAAGCTTTCTTT

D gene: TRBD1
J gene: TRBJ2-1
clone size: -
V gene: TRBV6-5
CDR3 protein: CASSYRGEQFF
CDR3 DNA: TGTGCCAGCAGCTACAGGGGCGAGCAGTTCTTC

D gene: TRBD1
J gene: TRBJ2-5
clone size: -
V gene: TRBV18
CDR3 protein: CASSPRDRGETQYF
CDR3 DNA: TGTGCCAGCTCACCGAGGGACAGGGGTGAGACCCAGTACTTC

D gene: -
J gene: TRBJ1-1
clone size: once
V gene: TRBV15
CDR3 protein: CATSRDRGAWTEAFF
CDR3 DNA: TGTGCCACCAGCAGAGATCGGGGGGCATGGACTGAAGCTTTCTTT

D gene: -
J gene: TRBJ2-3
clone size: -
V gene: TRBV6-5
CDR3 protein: CASSYSRFPPNTQYF
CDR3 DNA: TGTGCCAGCAGTTACTCGCGGTTCCCCCCGAATACGCAGTATTTT

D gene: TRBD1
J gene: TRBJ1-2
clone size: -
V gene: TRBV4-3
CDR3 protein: CASSQVGGQGANYGYTF
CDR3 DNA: TGCGCCAGCAGCCAAGTAGGTGGACAGGGGGCCAACTATGGCTACACCTTC

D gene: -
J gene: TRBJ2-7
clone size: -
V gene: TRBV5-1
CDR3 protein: CASSFSGSDYEQYF
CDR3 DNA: TGCGCCAGCAGCTTCTCAGGCTCAGACTACGAGCAGTACTTC

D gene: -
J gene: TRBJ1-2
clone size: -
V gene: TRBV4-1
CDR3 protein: CATTPGTSNYGYTF
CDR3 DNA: TGCGCCACCACCCCTGGGACAAGTAACTATGGCTACACCTTC

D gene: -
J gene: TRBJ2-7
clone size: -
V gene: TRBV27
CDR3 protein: CASSPSQGYEQYF
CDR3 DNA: TGTGCCAGCAGTCCCTCGCAGGGCTACGAGCAGTACTTC

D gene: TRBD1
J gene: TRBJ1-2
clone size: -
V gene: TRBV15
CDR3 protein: CATSRDPLDRDLGGYTF
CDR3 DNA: TGTGCCACCAGCAGAGATCCCCTTGACAGGGACTTGGGTGGCTACACCTTC

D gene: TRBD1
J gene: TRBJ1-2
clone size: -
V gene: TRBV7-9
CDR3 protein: CASSPRGTVGYLDGYTF
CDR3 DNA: TGTGCCAGCAGCCCTAGGGGGACAGTGGGATATTTAGATGGCTACACCTTC

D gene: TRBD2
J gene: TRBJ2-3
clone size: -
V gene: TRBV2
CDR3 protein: CAIERGLVTDTQYF
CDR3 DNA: TGTGCCATCGAAAGGGGACTAGTGACAGATACGCAGTATTTT

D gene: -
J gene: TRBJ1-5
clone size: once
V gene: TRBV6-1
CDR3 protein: CASSDSRVNRPQHF
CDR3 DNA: TGTGCCAGCAGTGACTCCAGGGTGAACAGGCCCCAGCATTTT

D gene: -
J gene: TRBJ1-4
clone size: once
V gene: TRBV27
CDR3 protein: CASSLSARVKDEKLFF
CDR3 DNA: TGTGCCAGCAGTTTATCGGCGAGGGTTAAGGATGAAAAACTGTTTTTT

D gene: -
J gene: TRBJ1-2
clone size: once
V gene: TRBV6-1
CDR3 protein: CASSEGPHGGYTF
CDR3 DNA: TGTGCCAGCAGTGAAGGGCCACATGGTGGCTACACCTTC

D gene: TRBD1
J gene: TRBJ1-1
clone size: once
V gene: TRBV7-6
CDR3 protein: CASSLKTGGTEAFF
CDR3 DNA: TGTGCCAGCAGCTTAAAGACAGGGGGCACTGAAGCTTTCTTT

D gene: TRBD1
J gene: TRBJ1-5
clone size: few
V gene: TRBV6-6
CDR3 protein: CASSQTGTAQPQHF
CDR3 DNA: TGTGCCAGCAGTCAAACCGGGACAGCTCAGCCCCAGCATTTT

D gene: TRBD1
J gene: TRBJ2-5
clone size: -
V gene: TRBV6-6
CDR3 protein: CASRSSDRGSGETQYF
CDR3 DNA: TGTGCCAGCAGGTCATCGGACAGGGGGTCGGGAGAGACCCAGTACTTC

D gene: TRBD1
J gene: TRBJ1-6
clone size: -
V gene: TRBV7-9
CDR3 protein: CASSTRQGSNSPLHF
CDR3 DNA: TGTGCCAGCAGCACAAGACAGGGGAGTAATTCACCCCTCCACTTT

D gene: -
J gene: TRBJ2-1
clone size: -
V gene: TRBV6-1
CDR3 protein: CAGGISSYNEQFF
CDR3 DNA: TGTGCCGGCGGGATTAGCTCCTACAATGAGCAGTTCTTC

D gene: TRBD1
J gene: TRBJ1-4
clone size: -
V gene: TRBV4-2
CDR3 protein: CASSQAGQGALNEKLFF
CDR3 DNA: TGTGCCAGCAGCCAAGCGGGACAGGGGGCGTTGAATGAAAAACTGTTTTTT

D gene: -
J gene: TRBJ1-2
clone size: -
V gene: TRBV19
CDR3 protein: CASNYRANYGYTF
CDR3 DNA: TGTGCCAGTAACTACCGAGCTAACTATGGCTACACCTTC

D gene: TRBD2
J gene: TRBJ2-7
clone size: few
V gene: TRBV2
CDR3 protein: CASSRPLSSGGSYEQYF
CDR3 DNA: TGTGCCAGCAGTCGCCCCTTGTCTAGCGGGGGCTCCTACGAGCAGTACTTC

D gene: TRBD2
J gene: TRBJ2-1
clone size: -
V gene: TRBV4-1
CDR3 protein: CASSQEGGAGYNEQFF
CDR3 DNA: TGCGCCAGCAGCCAAGAGGGGGGAGCGGGGTACAATGAGCAGTTCTTC

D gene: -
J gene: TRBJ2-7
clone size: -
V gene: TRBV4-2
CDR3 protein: CASAIQGYEQYF
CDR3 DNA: TGTGCCAGTGCAATACAGGGATACGAGCAGTACTTC

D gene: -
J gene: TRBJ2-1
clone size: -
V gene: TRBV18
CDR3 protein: CASSPPVVGTRSYNEQFF
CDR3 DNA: TGTGCCAGCTCACCACCGGTTGTGGGGACTCGATCCTACAATGAGCAGTTCTTC

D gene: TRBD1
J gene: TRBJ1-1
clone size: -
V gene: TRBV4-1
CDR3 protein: CASSQLPGQGETEAFF
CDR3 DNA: TGCGCCAGCAGCCAGTTGCCGGGACAGGGAGAAACTGAAGCTTTCTTT

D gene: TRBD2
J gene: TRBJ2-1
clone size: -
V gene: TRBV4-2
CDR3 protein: CASSQENLGAGGSSYNEQFF
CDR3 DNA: TGTGCCAGCAGCCAAGAAAATTTGGGGGCGGGGGGTAGCTCCTACAATGAGCAGTTCTTC

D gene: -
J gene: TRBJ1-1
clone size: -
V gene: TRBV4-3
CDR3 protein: CASSQVWGREAFF
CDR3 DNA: TGCGCCAGCAGCCAAGTGTGGGGGCGGGAAGCTTTCTTT

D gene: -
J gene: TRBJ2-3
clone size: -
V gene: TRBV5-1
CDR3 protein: CASSSGVIVDTQYF
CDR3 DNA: TGCGCCAGCAGCTCGGGTGTCATCGTCGATACGCAGTATTTT

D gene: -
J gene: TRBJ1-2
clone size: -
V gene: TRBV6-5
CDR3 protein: CASSYSTGGYTF
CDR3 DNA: TGTGCCAGCAGTTACTCGACAGGCGGCTACACCTTC

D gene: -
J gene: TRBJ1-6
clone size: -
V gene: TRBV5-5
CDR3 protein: CASSLLLRGSPLHF
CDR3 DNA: TGTGCCAGCAGCTTGCTTCTGCGCGGCTCACCCCTCCACTTT

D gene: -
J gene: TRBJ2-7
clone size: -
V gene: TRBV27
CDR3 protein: CASSGGGTYEQYF
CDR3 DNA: TGTGCCAGCAGCGGTGGCGGCACCTACGAGCAGTACTTC

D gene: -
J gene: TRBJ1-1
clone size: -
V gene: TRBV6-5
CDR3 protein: CASSYVTPGGTEAFF
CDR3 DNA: TGTGCCAGCAGTTACGTTACCCCGGGGGGCACTGAAGCTTTCTTT

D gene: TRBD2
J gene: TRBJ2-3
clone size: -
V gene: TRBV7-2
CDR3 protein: CASSSSGGMTRTDTQYF
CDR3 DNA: TGTGCCAGCAGCTCGAGCGGGGGGATGACTCGCACAGATACGCAGTATTTT

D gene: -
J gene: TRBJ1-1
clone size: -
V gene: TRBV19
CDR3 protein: CASTLLRWQDMNTEAFF
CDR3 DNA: TGTGCCAGTACTCTTCTCCGGTGGCAGGACATGAACACTGAAGCTTTCTTT

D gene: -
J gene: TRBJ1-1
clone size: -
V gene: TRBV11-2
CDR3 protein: CASSPEGRLGTEAFF
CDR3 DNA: TGTGCCAGCAGCCCAGAGGGTCGATTGGGCACTGAAGCTTTCTTT

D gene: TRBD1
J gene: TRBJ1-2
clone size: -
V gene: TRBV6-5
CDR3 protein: CASSPLGQPDYGYTF
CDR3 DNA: TGTGCCAGCAGTCCCCTGGGACAGCCCGACTATGGCTACACCTTC

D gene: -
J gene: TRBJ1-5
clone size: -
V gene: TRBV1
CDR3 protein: CTSSQDPAGGQGPTPSNQPQHF
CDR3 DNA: TGCACCAGCAGCCAAGACCCCGCGGGAGGACAGGGGCCCACCCCCTCCAATCAGCCCCAGCATTTT

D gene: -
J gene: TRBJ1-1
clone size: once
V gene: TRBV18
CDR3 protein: CASSPPIGMNTEAFF
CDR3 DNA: TGTGCCAGCTCACCACCCATCGGGATGAACACTGAAGCTTTCTTT

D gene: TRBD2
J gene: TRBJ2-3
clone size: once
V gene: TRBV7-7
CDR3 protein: CASSPTSGITDTQYF
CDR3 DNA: TGTGCTAGCAGCCCAACTAGCGGAATCACAGATACGCAGTATTTT

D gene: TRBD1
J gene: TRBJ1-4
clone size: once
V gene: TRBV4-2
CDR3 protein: CASSPGTDNEKLFF
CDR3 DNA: TGTGCCAGCAGCCCCGGGACAGATAATGAAAAACTGTTTTTT

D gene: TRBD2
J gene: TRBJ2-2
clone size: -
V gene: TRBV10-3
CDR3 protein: CAISATSLNTGELFF
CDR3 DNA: TGTGCCATCAGTGCGACTAGCCTGAACACCGGGGAGCTGTTTTTT

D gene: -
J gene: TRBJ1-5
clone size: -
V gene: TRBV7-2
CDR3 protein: CASSLAWGRIQPQHF
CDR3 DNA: TGTGCCAGCAGCTTAGCGTGGGGGCGTATTCAGCCCCAGCATTTT

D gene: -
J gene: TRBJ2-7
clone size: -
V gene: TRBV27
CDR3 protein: CASSLQSSYEQYF
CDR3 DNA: TGTGCCAGCAGTTTACAGTCCTCCTACGAGCAGTACTTC

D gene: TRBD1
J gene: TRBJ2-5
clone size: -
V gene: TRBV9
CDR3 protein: CASSARGPGKTQYF
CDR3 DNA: TGTGCCAGCAGCGCTAGGGGGCCCGGAAAGACCCAGTACTTC

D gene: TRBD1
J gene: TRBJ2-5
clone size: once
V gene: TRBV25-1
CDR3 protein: CASSAGQGETQYF
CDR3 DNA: TGTGCCAGCAGTGCGGGACAGGGGGAGACCCAGTACTTC

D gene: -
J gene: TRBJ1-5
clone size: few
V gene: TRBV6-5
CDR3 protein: CATKPRVNQPQHF
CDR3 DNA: TGTGCCACCAAACCGCGGGTCAATCAGCCCCAGCATTTT